This TCR beta chain was sequenced during a study of cytotoxic CD8 clonotypes in ibrutinib-treated CLL. Study in general: Patients: roughly ten relapsed/refractory, some 15 treatment-naive, about 18 IGHV unmutated. General study points: Having risen at ibrutinib response, clonality had fallen back toward baseline by progression.

This clone is a singleton in its sample. Antigen specificity is unknown. Clones were read by immunoSEQ multiplex PCR, and TCRdb kept only the in-frame ones, dropping some. The sample yields some 140,000 clones, roughly 90% seen once. This CDR3 comprises 16 residues. Germline V gives CDR1 LGHNA, CDR2 YSLEER. V lost 1 base, J lost 3 bases, and 5 bases stayed unmatched. The chain carries TRBV4-3 and TRBJ2-1, with TRBD1 matching 8 bases. The sequence derives from a human donor with chronic lymphocytic leukemia. Material: PBMCs, obtained after 12 months of ibrutinib treatment. The DNA of the CDR3 is TGCGCCAGCAGCCAAGGGGGAACAGGGGGCTACAATGAGCAGTTCTTC. Residues: CASSQGGTGGYNEQFF.